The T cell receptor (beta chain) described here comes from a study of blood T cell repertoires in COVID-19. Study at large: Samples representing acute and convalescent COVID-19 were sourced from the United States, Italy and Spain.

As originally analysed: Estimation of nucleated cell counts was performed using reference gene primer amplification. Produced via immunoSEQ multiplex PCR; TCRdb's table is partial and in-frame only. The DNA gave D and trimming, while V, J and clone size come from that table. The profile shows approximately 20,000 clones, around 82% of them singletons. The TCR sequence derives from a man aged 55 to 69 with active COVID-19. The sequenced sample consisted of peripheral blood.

The CDR3 bases are TGTGCCAGAAGCTTGGCCGGCCCGGGGGGACCAGGAGACGTGTATCAGTTCTTC. This encodes CARSLAGPGGPGDVYQFF. The rearrangement uses TRBV5-3 and TRBJ2-1; 7 nucleotides match TRBD2. TRBV5-3 is flagged as an ORF with uncertain function. V gave up 0 bases and J gave up 13 bases; unmatched junction bases: 22. This CDR3 is 18 amino acids long.